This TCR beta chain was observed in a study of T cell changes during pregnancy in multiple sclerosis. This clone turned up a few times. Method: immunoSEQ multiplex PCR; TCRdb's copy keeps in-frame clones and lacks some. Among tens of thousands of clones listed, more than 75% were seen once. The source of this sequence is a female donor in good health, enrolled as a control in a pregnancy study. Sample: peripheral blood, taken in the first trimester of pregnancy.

The CDR3 here is CSVIRGLRDTEAFF. In DNA, the CDR3 is TGCAGCGTCATCCGGGGATTGAGGGACACTGAAGCTTTCTTT. J is TRBJ1-1 and V is TRBV29-1; D gene unclear. V shed 6 bases and J shed 3 bases, with 17 bases lying between them. Germline CDR1 SQVTM, CDR2 ANQGSEA. CDR3 length: 14 residues.